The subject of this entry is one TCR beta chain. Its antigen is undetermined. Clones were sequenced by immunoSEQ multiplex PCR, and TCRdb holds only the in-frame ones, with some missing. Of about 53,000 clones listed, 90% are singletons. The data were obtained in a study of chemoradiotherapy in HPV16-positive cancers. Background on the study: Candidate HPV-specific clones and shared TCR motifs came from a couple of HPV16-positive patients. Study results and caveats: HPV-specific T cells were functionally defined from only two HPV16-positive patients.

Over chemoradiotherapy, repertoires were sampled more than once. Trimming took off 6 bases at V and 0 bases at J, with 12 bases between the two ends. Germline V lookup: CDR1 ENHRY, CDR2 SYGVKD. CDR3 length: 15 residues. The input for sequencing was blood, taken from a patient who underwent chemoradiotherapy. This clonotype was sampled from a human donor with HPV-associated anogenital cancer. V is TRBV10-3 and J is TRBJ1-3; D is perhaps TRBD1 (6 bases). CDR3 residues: CAISLDRTSGNTIYF. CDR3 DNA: TGTGCCATCAGCCTCGACAGGACCTCTGGAAACACCATATATTTT.